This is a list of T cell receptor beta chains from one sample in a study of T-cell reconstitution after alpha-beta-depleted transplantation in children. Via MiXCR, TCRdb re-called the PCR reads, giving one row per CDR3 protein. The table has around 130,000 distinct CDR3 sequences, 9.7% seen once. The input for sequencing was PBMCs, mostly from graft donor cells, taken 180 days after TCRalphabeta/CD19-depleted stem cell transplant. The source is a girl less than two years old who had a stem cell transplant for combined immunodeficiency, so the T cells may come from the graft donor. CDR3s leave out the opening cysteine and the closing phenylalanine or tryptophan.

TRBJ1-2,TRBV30,AWSDGTNYGYT
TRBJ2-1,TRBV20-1,SASGGMAYNEQF
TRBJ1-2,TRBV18,ASSQQAGNGYT
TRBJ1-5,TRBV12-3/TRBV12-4,ASSPFRTGTQPQH
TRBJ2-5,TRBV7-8,ASSTAPRRVQETQY
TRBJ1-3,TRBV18,ASSPRGDSGNTIY
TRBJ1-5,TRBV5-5,ASSPGDVGNQPQH
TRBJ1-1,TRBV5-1,ASSLGPEILNTEAF
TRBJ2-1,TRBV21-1,ASSTIYPDNEQF
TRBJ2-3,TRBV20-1,SAADSWSPWTDTQY
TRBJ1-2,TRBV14,ASSPGTDDGYT
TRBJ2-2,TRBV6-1,ASSGAGTGELF
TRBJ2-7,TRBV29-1,SVEVGAGLEQY
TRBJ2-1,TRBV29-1,SAAELNEQF
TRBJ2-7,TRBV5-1,ASSSRGLENEQY
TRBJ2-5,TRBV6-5,ASTRDGETQY
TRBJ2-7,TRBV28,ASTQYYEQY
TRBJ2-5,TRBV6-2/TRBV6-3,ASRPSGNQETQY
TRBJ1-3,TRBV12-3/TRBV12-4,ASSSNPRDTIY
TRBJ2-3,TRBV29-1,SVRRGGSTDTQY
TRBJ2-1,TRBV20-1,SARFGQLNEQF
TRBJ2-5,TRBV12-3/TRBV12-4,ASRRELAGVAQY
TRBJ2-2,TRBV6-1,ASSEDVGRAANTGELF
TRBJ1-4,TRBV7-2,ASSFHRGFNEKLF
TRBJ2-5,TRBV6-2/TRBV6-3,ASSYFAETQY
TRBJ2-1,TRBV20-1,SARGPGPYNEQF
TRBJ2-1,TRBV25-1,ASKGAVFNEQF
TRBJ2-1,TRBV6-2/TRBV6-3,ASSYLGQGVYNEQF
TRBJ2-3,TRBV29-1,SVGTSGWDTQY
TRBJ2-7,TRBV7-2,ASSLAGGTYEQY
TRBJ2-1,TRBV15,ATSRELNSYNEQF
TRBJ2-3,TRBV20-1,SAFSGSSTDTQY
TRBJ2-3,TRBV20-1,SARVWLPATDTQY
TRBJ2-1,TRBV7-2,ASSSTSALYNEQF
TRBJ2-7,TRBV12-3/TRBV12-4,ASSPTGYYEQY
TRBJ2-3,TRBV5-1,ASSLGGKGFPRSTDTQY
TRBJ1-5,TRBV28,ASSPDPTWGYSNQPQH
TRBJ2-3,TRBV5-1,ASSLANQDTQY
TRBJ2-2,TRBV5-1,ASSFDRSNTGELF
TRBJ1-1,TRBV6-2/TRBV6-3,ASTTMIGTTMNTEAF
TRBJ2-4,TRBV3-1,ASSQDTLAKNIQY
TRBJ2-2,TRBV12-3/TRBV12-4,ASSQRQVASFTGELF
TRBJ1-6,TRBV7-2,ASSLARSGSPLH
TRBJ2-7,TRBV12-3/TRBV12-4,ASAPGTGTDEQY